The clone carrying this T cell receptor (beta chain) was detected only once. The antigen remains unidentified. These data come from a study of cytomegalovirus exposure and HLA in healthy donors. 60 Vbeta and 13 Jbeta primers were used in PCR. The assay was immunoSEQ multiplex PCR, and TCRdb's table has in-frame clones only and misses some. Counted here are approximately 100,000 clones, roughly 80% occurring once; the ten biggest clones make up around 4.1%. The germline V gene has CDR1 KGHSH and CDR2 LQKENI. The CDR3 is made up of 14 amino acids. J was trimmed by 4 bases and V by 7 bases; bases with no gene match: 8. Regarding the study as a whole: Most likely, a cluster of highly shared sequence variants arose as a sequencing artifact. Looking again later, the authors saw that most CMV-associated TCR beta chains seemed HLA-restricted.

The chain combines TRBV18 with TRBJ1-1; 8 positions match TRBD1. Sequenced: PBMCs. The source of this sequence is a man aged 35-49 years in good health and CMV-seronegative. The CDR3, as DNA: TGTGCCAGCTTCGGCAGGGGGCAGGTCACTGAAGCTTTCTTT. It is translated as CASFGRGQVTEAFF.